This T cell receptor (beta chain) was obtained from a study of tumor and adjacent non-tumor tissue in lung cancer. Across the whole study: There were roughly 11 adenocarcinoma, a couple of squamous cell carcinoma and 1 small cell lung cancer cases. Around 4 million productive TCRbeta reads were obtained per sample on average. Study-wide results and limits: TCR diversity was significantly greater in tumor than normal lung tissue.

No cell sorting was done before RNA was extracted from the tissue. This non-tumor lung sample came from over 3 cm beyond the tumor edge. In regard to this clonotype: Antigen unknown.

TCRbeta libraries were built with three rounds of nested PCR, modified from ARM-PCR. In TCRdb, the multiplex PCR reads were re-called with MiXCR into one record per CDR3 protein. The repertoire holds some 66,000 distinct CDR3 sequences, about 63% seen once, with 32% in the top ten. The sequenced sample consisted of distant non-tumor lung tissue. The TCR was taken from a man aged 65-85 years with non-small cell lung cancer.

CDR3 in amino acids: CASNLMCTEAFF. The CDR3 DNA is TGTGCCAGCAACTTGATGTGCACTGAAGCTTTCTTT. The chain uses TRBV7-9 and TRBJ1-1, with D uncertain. The V end lost 7 bases, the J end lost 4 bases, and 10 bases lay between the germline ends. Germline V gene sequence: CDR1 SEHNR, CDR2 FQNEAQ (reference sequence). The CDR3 totals 12 residues.